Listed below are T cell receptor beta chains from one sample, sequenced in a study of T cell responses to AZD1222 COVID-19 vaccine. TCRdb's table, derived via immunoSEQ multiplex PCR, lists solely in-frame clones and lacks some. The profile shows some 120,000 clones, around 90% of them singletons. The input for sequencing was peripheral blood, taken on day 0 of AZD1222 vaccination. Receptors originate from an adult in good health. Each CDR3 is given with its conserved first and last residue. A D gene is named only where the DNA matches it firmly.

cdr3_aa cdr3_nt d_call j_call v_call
CASTETGVATNEKLFF TGTGCCAGCACTGAGACAGGGGTTGCAACTAATGAAAAACTGTTTTTT TRBD1 TRBJ1-4 TRBV2
CASSQGSGASYEQYF TGCGCCAGCAGCCAAGGGTCGGGGGCTTCCTACGAGCAGTACTTC NA TRBJ2-7 TRBV4-1
CASSLGGGLWDEQFF TGTGCCAGCAGTTTAGGGGGGGGACTTTGGGATGAGCAGTTCTTC NA TRBJ2-1 TRBV6-5
CASSIGQGADTQYF TGTGCCAGTAGTATTGGGCAGGGGGCAGATACGCAGTATTTT TRBD1 TRBJ2-3 TRBV19
CAIGQTTEAFF TGTGCCATCGGGCAGACCACTGAAGCTTTCTTT NA TRBJ1-1 TRBV10-3
CAWSAGGEKLFF TGTGCCTGGAGTGCCGGTGGGGAAAAACTGTTTTTT NA TRBJ1-4 TRBV30
CASSNSGGKAFF TGTGCCAGCAGTAACAGTGGGGGGAAAGCTTTCTTT NA TRBJ1-1 TRBV6-5
CASSELGGNQPQHF TGTGCCAGCAGTGAATTGGGAGGCAATCAGCCCCAGCATTTT NA TRBJ1-5 TRBV6-1
CASSPTGRLDQPQHF TGTGCCAGCAGCCCTACAGGGCGCCTCGATCAGCCCCAGCATTTT NA TRBJ1-5 TRBV5-8
CAGGQGNVETQYF TGTGCTGGCGGACAGGGGAATGTAGAGACCCAGTACTTC TRBD1 TRBJ2-5 TRBV5-6